Following are 13 T cell receptor beta chains from one sample sequenced in a study of T-cell memory formation after mild COVID-19. TCRdb re-called the 5' RACE reads with MiXCR, one entry per CDR3 protein. Of fewer than 700,000 distinct CDR3 sequences in the sample, over 15% were seen once. The sequenced sample was PBMCs or a T cell subset sorted from them (not recorded which). The receptors were sampled from an adult woman who had mild COVID-19 (a few samples of this study predate the infection). Cell type and time point are not known.

CDR3 sequence: CASGLVPGQGGGNEQFF. The DNA of the CDR3 is TGTGCTAGTGGTTTGGTACCGGGACAGGGGGGTGGCAATGAGCAGTTCTTC. The rearrangement uses TRBV12-5 and TRBJ2-1; 11 bases map to TRBD1. This CDR3 spans 17 amino acids. Trimming cost V 0 bases and J 6 bases; bases outside gene matches: 7. Germline-derived CDR1 and CDR2 are LGHNT and FRNRAP. The variable domain in full, completed from reference TRBV12-5 and TRBJ2-1, reads DARVTQTPRHKVTEMGQEVTMRCQPILGHNTVFWYRQTMMQGLELLAYFRNRAPLDDSGMPKDRFSAEMPDATLATLKIQPSEPRDSAVYFCASGLVPGQGGGNEQFFGPGTRLTVL.

Note on this clonotype: Relative to the germline gene, one junction end is altered; a read error may explain this. The V and J genes are TRBV20-1 and TRBJ1-5, with D uncertain. Per the germline V gene, CDR1 is DFQATT and CDR2 is SNEGSKA (reference sequence). CDR3 length: 14 amino acids. The chain's CDR3 is CSARDPGGRQPKHF. CDR3 in DNA: TGCAGTGCTAGAGATCCGGGAGGGCGTCAGCCCAAGCATTTT.

V gene TRBV7-9 combines with J gene TRBJ2-5, with 7 bases fitting TRBD1. CDR1 is SEHNR and CDR2 is FQNEAQ in the germline V gene (reference sequence). The CDR3 contains 18 residues. J gave up 5 bases and V 2 bases, and 17 bases lay outside the gene matches. CDR3 coding DNA: TGTGCCAGCAGCTTACAACAGGGGTACCCTACGGCCACGGAGACCCAGTACTTC. Its protein is CASSLQQGYPTATETQYF.

This clonotype has just a few counts. The chain is built from TRBV7-2 and TRBJ2-1; 8 bases match TRBD2. The CDR3 contains 13 residues. The ends lost 2 bases at V and 7 bases at J; junction bases unmatched: 1. Per germline, CDR1 SGHTA and CDR2 FQGNSA. The CDR3 DNA reads as TGTGCCAGCAGCTTAAGCGGGAGAAATGAGCAGTTCTTC. Translated: CASSLSGRNEQFF.

The chain uses TRBV7-9 and TRBJ2-7; no clear D gene. The V end was cut by 4 bases, the J end by 4 bases, with 8 bases between. This CDR3 has 12 amino acids. Germline V lookup: CDR1 SEHNR, CDR2 FQNEAQ (reference sequence). The CDR3 bases are TGTGCCAGCAGCTCCCCCCCGTACGAGCAGTACTTC. The encoded protein is CASSSPPYEQYF.

In DNA, the CDR3 is TGTGCCAGCAGCTTAGAACTTTCCGGCAGGGAGGAGACCCAGTACTTC. It encodes CASSLELSGREETQYF. V gene TRBV11-2 combines with J gene TRBJ2-5, with D possibly called TRBD1 or TRBD2 (5 bases each). The germline V gene has CDR1 SGHAT and CDR2 FQNNGV. Trimming stripped 0 bases from V and 5 bases from J, with 16 bases between. The CDR3 spans 16 residues.

This clonotype was recorded a few times. The gene calls are TRBV24-1 and TRBJ1-5; 10 bases line up with TRBD1. Trimming took 2 bases from V and 2 from J; bases not matched to a gene: 2. The length of the CDR3 is 16 residues. From germline, CDR1 is KGHDR and CDR2 SFDVKD. Here the CDR3 DNA reads TGTGCCACCAGTGATTCTGGGACAGGGGGCAATCAGCCCCAGCATTTT. The encoded protein is CATSDSGTGGNQPQHF.

The sample holds a few counts of this clonotype. This sequence joins TRBV6-5 and TRBJ1-2; tentative D call: TRBD1 (5 bases). CDR3 length: 19 residues. V was pared by 4 bases and J by 0 bases, with 24 bases between. Germline CDR1 reads MNHEY; CDR2 reads SVGAGI. In nucleotides, the CDR3 is TGTGCCAGCAGTTCCGAGACAACAGGCGAAACCCCAGCTAACTATGGCTACACCTTC. Its translation: CASSSETTGETPANYGYTF.

This clonotype has just a few counts. The chain links TRBV12-3 or TRBV12-4 to TRBJ1-4; D gene uncertain. CDR3 size: 12 residues. V lost 1 base and J 8 bases, leaving 5 bases between the germline ends. CDR3 sequence: CASSLGREKLFF. The DNA for the CDR3 is TGTGCCAGCAGTTTAGGAAGGGAAAAACTGTTTTTT.

This clonotype has a handful of counts. This chain joins TRBV19 and TRBJ2-7, with a weak D call TRBD2 (5 bases). The CDR3 is 18 residues long. The germline V and J ends were trimmed by 1 base and 0 bases, with 19 bases remaining between them. The V gene's germline CDR1 is LNHDA and CDR2 SQIVND (reference sequence). The chain's CDR3 is CASSIGLSLVGDSYEQYF. CDR3 coding DNA: TGTGCCAGTAGTATAGGGCTTTCTCTAGTCGGGGACTCCTACGAGCAGTACTTC.

CDR3 residues: CASSYEGLLGGYTF. CDR3 coding DNA: TGTGCCAGCAGTTACGAGGGCCTGCTGGGCGGCTACACCTTC. This chain uses TRBV6-5 with TRBJ1-2, with D unclear. V gave up 2 bases and J gave up 8 bases, with 15 bases separating them. The germline CDR1 and CDR2 sequences are MNHEY and SVGAGI. This CDR3 contains 14 residues.

This clonotype came up a few times. V gene TRBV7-9 combines with J gene TRBJ2-4, with D possibly called TRBD1 or TRBD2 (5 bases each). Germline loops: CDR1 SEHNR, CDR2 FQNEAQ (reference sequence). V lost 1 base to trimming and J lost 0 bases, with 13 bases between them. The CDR3 has 17 residues. The CDR3 DNA reads as TGTGCCAGCAGCTTAGTCCTAGGGACGGTAGCCAAAAACATTCAGTACTTC. It specifies CASSLVLGTVAKNIQYF.

The chain has TRBV4-1 and TRBJ2-7; no clear D gene. V gave up 0 bases and J gave up 4 bases, with 16 bases separating them. CDR1 and CDR2 (germline): MGHRA, YSYEKL. The CDR3 sequence is 16 residues long. The CDR3 bases are TGCGCCAGCAGCCAAGATAACGTCCGGCTCCGATACGAGCAGTACTTC. Its translation is CASSQDNVRLRYEQYF.